One sample yielded the 27 T cell receptor beta chains listed below, sequenced in a study of cytomegalovirus exposure and HLA in healthy donors. Vbeta (60) and Jbeta (13) primers were used in the PCR. Sequencing was performed with immunoSEQ multiplex PCR; in TCRdb, only in-frame clones are kept and a portion is missing. The profile shows about 180,000 clones, roughly four fifths of them singletons. The sample taken for sequencing was PBMCs. These receptors were collected from a female donor in good health and CMV-seronegative.

This clone was counted only a few times. The chain uses TRBV9 and TRBJ2-1; 12 bases agree with TRBD2. The CDR3 is 18 residues long. V lost 4 bases and J lost 1; bases outside the gene matches: 9. CDR1 and CDR2 (germline): SGDLS, YYNGEE. The CDR3 loop reads CASSPDRLAGASYNEQFF. The DNA of the CDR3 is TGTGCCAGCAGCCCCGATCGACTAGCGGGAGCATCCTACAATGAGCAGTTCTTC.

The chain recombines TRBV11-2 with TRBJ2-2; 8 nucleotides align to TRBD1. This CDR3 contains 17 residues. V shed 1 base and J 4 bases; nucleotides not matched to a gene: 8. Germline loops: CDR1 SGHAT, CDR2 FQNNGV. The CDR3 DNA is TGTGCCAGCAGCTTAGGACCGCAGGGGGCGGGCACCGGGGAGCTGTTTTTT. Protein product: CASSLGPQGAGTGELFF.

J is TRBJ2-3 and V is TRBV7-6; 11 bases align to TRBD2. This CDR3 spans 15 amino acids. Germline loops: CDR1 SGHVS, CDR2 FNYEAQ. V gave up 3 bases and J gave up 3 bases; unmatched junction bases: 2. The DNA for the CDR3 is TGTGCCAGCAGCTTTCGGACTAGCGGGACAGATACGCAGTATTTT. This encodes CASSFRTSGTDTQYF.

V is TRBV7-2 and J is TRBJ2-3; 12 bases are a match to TRBD2. V gave up 5 bases and J gave up 7 bases; unmatched junction bases: 13. The germline gives CDR1 SGHTA, CDR2 FQGNSA. The CDR3 consists of 17 residues. CDR3 nucleotides: TGTGCCAGCAGCCGTCTAGCGGGGGGGCATTCCCCAAATACGCAGTATTTT. It encodes CASSRLAGGHSPNTQYF.

The CDR3 DNA is TGTGCCAGCAGCCCGACGGGACTAGCGGGGGCCGGGGAGCTGTTTTTT. It is translated as CASSPTGLAGAGELFF. The chain is built from TRBV7-3 and TRBJ2-2, with TRBD2 matching 14 bases. This CDR3 contains 16 residues. CDR1 is SGHTA, CDR2 FQGTGA, per germline. V lost 5 bases and J lost 6; bases outside the gene matches: 5.

The chain links TRBV11-2 to TRBJ1-2, with D tentatively TRBD1 (6 bases). CDR1 SGHAT and CDR2 FQNNGV come from the germline V gene. The CDR3 runs 15 residues. V lost 4 bases to trimming and J lost 8 bases, with 20 bases between them. The CDR3 here is CASSSPGTPSAGYTF. The CDR3 nucleotides read TGTGCCAGCAGCTCTCCCGGGACACCGTCGGCAGGCTACACCTTC.

J is TRBJ1-3 and V is TRBV21-1. TRBV21-1 is a recognized pseudogene. This CDR3 contains 15 residues. The CDR3 reads CASSKDRGTGNTIYF. The CDR3, as DNA: TGTGCCAGCAGCAAAGATCGGGGGACTGGAAACACCATATATTTT.

In this sample, this clone turned up a few times. The rearrangement uses TRBV11-1 and TRBJ2-5; 7 nucleotides agree with TRBD1. The DNA end favors TRBJ2-7, so the J call may be wrong. The CDR3 is made up of 17 amino acids. Germline CDR1 reads SGHAT; CDR2 reads FQDESV (reference sequence). This CDR3 is CASSLTGTEVFSYEQYF. DNA for the CDR3: TGTGCCAGCAGCTTAACTGGGACAGAAGTTTTCTCCTACGAGCAGTACTTC.

The chain links TRBV5-6 to TRBJ2-6, with 7 bases fitting TRBD1. Per germline, CDR1 SGHDT and CDR2 YYEEEE. Losses at the gene ends were 3 bases for V and 0 bases for J; bases not matched to a gene: 9. The CDR3 extends over 18 amino acids. The CDR3 DNA reads as TGTGCCAGCAGCTCCCGACAGGGCTTACTCTCTGGGGCCAACGTCCTGACTTTC. Its translation: CASSSRQGLLSGANVLTF.

This sequence joins TRBV27 and TRBJ2-7; 8 nucleotides align to TRBD2. This CDR3 is 15 amino acids long. Germline CDR1 is MNHEY and CDR2 is SMNVEV (reference sequence). Trimming cost V 2 bases and J 3 bases; bases outside gene matches: 6. The CDR3, as DNA: TGTGCCAGCAGTTTAGGAGCGGGAGACAACTACGAGCAGTACTTC. This translates into CASSLGAGDNYEQYF.

The chain is built from TRBV18 and TRBJ1-1, with 9 bases identical to TRBD1. The CDR3 covers 14 residues. Germline CDR1 reads KGHSH; CDR2 reads LQKENI. The V and J ends lost 3 bases and 1 base, in that order; junction bases with no gene match: 0. CDR3 region: CASSPTGGNTEAFF. CDR3 coding DNA: TGTGCCAGCTCACCGACAGGGGGGAACACTGAAGCTTTCTTT.

CDR3 in DNA: TGTGCCAGCAGTTTGTTGGGGGCGTACGACACCGGGGAGCTGTTTTTT. It encodes CASSLLGAYDTGELFF. The chain combines TRBV27 with TRBJ2-2; D may be TRBD1 (6 bases). Trimming took off 3 bases at V and 3 bases at J, with 14 bases between the two ends. The CDR3 is 16 amino acids. The germline CDR1 and CDR2 sequences are MNHEY and SMNVEV (reference sequence).

This clone was found a few times. The V gene is TRBV5-4, the J gene TRBJ2-1, with 11 positions matching TRBD2. Germline-derived CDR1 and CDR2 are SGHNT and YYREEE (reference sequence). This CDR3 contains 15 residues. V shed 5 bases, J shed 5 bases, and the junction held 6 bases outside the gene matches. The CDR3 loop is CASSASGRRDNEQFF. CDR3 nucleotides: TGTGCCAGCAGTGCTAGCGGGAGGAGGGACAATGAGCAGTTCTTC.

The chain uses TRBV7-2 and TRBJ2-3; 7 bases line up with TRBD1. V shed 1 base, J shed 5 bases, and the junction held 6 bases outside the gene matches. The length of the CDR3 is 15 residues. Germline V gene sequence: CDR1 SGHTA, CDR2 FQGNSA. CDR3: CASSLGQGVGDTQYF. In DNA, the CDR3 is TGTGCCAGCAGCTTAGGGCAGGGGGTAGGAGATACGCAGTATTTT.

The chain uses TRBV7-8 and TRBJ1-5, with a weak D call TRBD1 (6 bases). Germline V lookup: CDR1 SGHVS, CDR2 FQNEAQ. The CDR3 length is 15 residues. With 7 bases removed from V and 1 base from J, the gap between germline ends came to 14 bases. The CDR3 loop is CASNAGGSSNQPQHF. CDR3 nucleotide sequence: TGTGCCAGCAATGCGGGGGGCTCAAGCAATCAGCCCCAGCATTTT.

This clone was observed a few times. The V call is TRBV5-6, the J call TRBJ1-5; 7 nucleotides agree with TRBD1. The CDR3 sequence is 13 residues long. The germline CDR1 and CDR2 sequences are SGHDT and YYEEEE. The junction had 3 bases not matched to a gene; V was cut back by 2 bases and J by 7 bases. CDR3 sequence: CASSLGGRQPQHF. CDR3 sequence (DNA): TGTGCCAGCAGCTTAGGGGGCCGGCAGCCCCAGCATTTT. Combining the CDR3 with reference TRBV5-6 and TRBJ1-5 gives the whole variable domain DAGVTQSPTHLIKTRGQQVTLRCSPKSGHDTVSWYQQALGQGPQFIFQYYEEEERQRGNFPDRFSGHQFPNYSSELNVNALLLGDSALYLCASSLGGRQPQHFGDGTRLSIL.

V usage is TRBV6-1 and J usage is TRBJ1-1, with 7 bases that match TRBD1. CDR1 is MNHNS, CDR2 SASEGT, per germline. V shed 6 bases, J shed 7 bases, and the junction held 8 bases outside the gene matches. The CDR3 sequence is 13 residues long. The CDR3 bases are TGTGCCAGCAGATTAGGGGGCCGGATTGAAGCTTTCTTT. It encodes CASRLGGRIEAFF.

The chain carries TRBV16 and TRBJ1-1; 10 bases fit TRBD1. This CDR3 region has 16 residues. Germline V gene sequence: CDR1 KGHSY, CDR2 FQNENV. J was trimmed by 2 bases and V by 0 bases; bases with no gene match: 3. DNA for the CDR3: TGTGCCAGCAGCCAATCGACAGGGGGCCCAAACACTGAAGCTTTCTTT. Protein: CASSQSTGGPNTEAFF.

The rearrangement joins TRBV7-9 to TRBJ2-7, with a tentative D call TRBD2 (6 bases). The germline V gene encodes CDR1 SEHNR and CDR2 FQNEAQ (reference sequence). V shed 1 base and J shed 4 bases, with 8 bases lying between them. The CDR3 spans 13 residues. CDR3 in DNA: TGTGCCAGCAGCTTAGGGGGGAGGTACGAGCAGTACTTC. Translated, it gives CASSLGGRYEQYF.

This chain uses TRBV4-2 with TRBJ2-1; 7 bases line up with TRBD2. The V gene's germline CDR1 is LGHNA and CDR2 YNFKEQ. Trimming took 0 bases from V and 8 from J; bases not matched to a gene: 19. The CDR3 is 19 residues long. This chain's CDR3 is CASSQDIREAYQIGDEQFF. The CDR3, as DNA: TGTGCCAGCAGCCAAGATATTCGGGAGGCGTACCAAATTGGGGATGAGCAGTTCTTC.

The chain employs TRBV13 and TRBJ2-2; D ambiguous. The V end was cut by 4 bases, the J end by 3 bases, with 9 bases between. The CDR3 totals 14 residues. CDR1 PRHDT and CDR2 FYEKMQ come from the germline V gene (reference sequence). CDR3 amino acids: CASSSDTDTGELFF. CDR3 bases: TGTGCCAGCAGCTCTGACACGGACACCGGGGAGCTGTTTTTT.

This rearrangement joins TRBV11-2 to TRBJ2-5; 7 nucleotides agree with TRBD2. V lost 0 bases, J lost 5 bases, and 6 bases stayed unmatched. This CDR3 contains 15 residues. Germline CDR1 reads SGHAT; CDR2 reads FQNNGV. CDR3 sequence reads: CASSLDRGVVETQYF. CDR3 nucleotide sequence: TGTGCCAGCAGCTTAGATCGGGGGGTAGTCGAGACCCAGTACTTC.

The gene calls are TRBV19 and TRBJ2-1; TRBD2 aligns across 9 bases. The CDR3 has 16 amino acids. Germline CDR1 is LNHDA and CDR2 is SQIVND (reference sequence). The ends lost 4 bases at V and 2 bases at J; junction bases unmatched: 6. The CDR3 is CASSKAGGGAYNEQFF. The DNA for the CDR3 is TGTGCCAGTAGTAAGGCGGGCGGGGGGGCCTACAATGAGCAGTTCTTC.

The rearrangement joins TRBV7-8 to TRBJ1-4; TRBD1 aligns across 9 bases. V lost 5 bases and J lost 5; bases outside the gene matches: 3. Looked up from germline, CDR1 is SGHVS and CDR2 is FQNEAQ. This CDR3 has 14 amino acids. The DNA of the CDR3 is TGTGCCAGCAGCCTCGGGACAGGGAATGAAAAACTGTTTTTT. Its translation is CASSLGTGNEKLFF. The whole variable domain, filled in from reference TRBV7-8 and TRBJ1-4, reads GAGVSQSPRYKVAKRGQDVALRCDPISGHVSLFWYQQALGQGPEFLTYFQNEAQLDKSGLPSDRFFAERPEGSVSTLKIQRTQQEDSAVYLCASSLGTGNEKLFFGSGTQLSVL.

This clone was seen only once. The chain combines TRBV6-5 with TRBJ1-1, with D perhaps TRBD1 (5 bases). CDR3 length equals 14 residues. Trimming pared 0 bases from V and 5 bases from J, leaving 10 bases between. Germline V lookup: CDR1 MNHEY, CDR2 SVGAGI. CDR3 protein: CASSYSLGRTEAFF. CDR3 bases: TGTGCCAGCAGTTACTCGTTGGGGCGTACTGAAGCTTTCTTT.

This clone was seen more than once but under ten times. This chain connects TRBV7-9 to TRBJ2-1; D ambiguous. V lost 3 bases and J lost 0, with 6 bases in between. Germline values: CDR1 SEHNR, CDR2 FQNEAQ (reference sequence). The length of the CDR3 is 14 residues. The CDR3 coding sequence is TGTGCCAGCAGCTTTGATAGCTCCTACAATGAGCAGTTCTTC. As protein: CASSFDSSYNEQFF.

Concerning this clone: This specimen includes other DNA sequences encoding the same CDR3. The gene calls are TRBV4-2 and TRBJ2-7, with TRBD2 as a possible D gene (6 bases). V lost 3 bases, J lost 1 base, and 7 bases lay in between. This CDR3 contains 13 residues. Germline V gene data show CDR1 as LGHNA and CDR2 as YNFKEQ. This chain's CDR3 is CASSQGTSYEQYF. CDR3 nucleotide sequence: TGTGCCAGCAGCCAGGGGACTTCCTACGAGCAGTACTTC.